This T cell receptor (beta chain) was identified during a study of OX40 agonist ivuxolimab in advanced cancers. Study-wide context: One hepatocellular carcinoma and a couple of cutaneous melanoma patients partially responded. General study points: There were, on average, more expanded clones in CD8+ T cells than in CD4+.

This clone was seen only once. Its antigen is undetermined. Profiling relied on immunoSEQ multiplex PCR, and the TCRdb table lists in-frame clones only, not all of them. The sample has under 35,000 clones; 92% are singletons. This CDR3 contains 14 residues. CDR1 and CDR2 from the germline V gene are LNHDA and SQIVND (reference sequence). The V end was cut by 2 bases, the J end by 8 bases, with 15 bases between. The sequence was collected from an adult with an advanced solid tumor such as melanoma, head and neck, liver or kidney cancer. The chain joins TRBV19 to TRBJ1-1; D not certain. The material was CD4+ or CD8+ T cells sorted from blood, obtained in a trial of the OX40 agonist ivuxolimab. CDR3 DNA sequence: TGTGCCAGTAGTATAATTTTAGGAGGCCTGGAAGCTTTCTTT. Its translation: CASSIILGGLEAFF.